Following are 2 T cell receptor beta chains from one sample sequenced in a study of shared clonotypes between healthy human individuals. Assay used: immunoSEQ multiplex PCR; TCRdb lists only in-frame clones, some missing. The data show 1,500,000 or so clones, roughly 98.5% seen once. The specimen sequenced was naive CD4+ T cells sorted from blood. The subset was: CD45RA+ positively selected. Receptor source: a man younger than 40 in good health.

This chain uses TRBV5-1 with TRBJ2-1; 7 positions match TRBD1. CDR1 is SGHRS and CDR2 is YFSETQ in the germline V gene. V lost 3 bases to trimming and J lost 4 bases; unmatched junction nucleotides: 13. This CDR3 is 17 amino acids long. CDR3 protein: CASSSLTGRDLYNEQFF. The CDR3 region has the DNA TGCGCCAGCAGCTCCTTGACAGGGAGAGACCTTTACAATGAGCAGTTCTTC.

In DNA, the CDR3 is TGTGCCAGCAGCTTAGGAGGGAGCGGGAGGGCCAAGCAGTACTTC. The encoded protein is CASSLGGSGRAKQYF. The gene calls are TRBV13 and TRBJ2-7, with 10 bases matching TRBD2. This CDR3 is built from 15 residues. CDR1 PRHDT and CDR2 FYEKMQ come from the germline V gene (reference sequence). The junction had 7 bases not matched to a gene; V was cut back by 0 bases and J by 8 bases.